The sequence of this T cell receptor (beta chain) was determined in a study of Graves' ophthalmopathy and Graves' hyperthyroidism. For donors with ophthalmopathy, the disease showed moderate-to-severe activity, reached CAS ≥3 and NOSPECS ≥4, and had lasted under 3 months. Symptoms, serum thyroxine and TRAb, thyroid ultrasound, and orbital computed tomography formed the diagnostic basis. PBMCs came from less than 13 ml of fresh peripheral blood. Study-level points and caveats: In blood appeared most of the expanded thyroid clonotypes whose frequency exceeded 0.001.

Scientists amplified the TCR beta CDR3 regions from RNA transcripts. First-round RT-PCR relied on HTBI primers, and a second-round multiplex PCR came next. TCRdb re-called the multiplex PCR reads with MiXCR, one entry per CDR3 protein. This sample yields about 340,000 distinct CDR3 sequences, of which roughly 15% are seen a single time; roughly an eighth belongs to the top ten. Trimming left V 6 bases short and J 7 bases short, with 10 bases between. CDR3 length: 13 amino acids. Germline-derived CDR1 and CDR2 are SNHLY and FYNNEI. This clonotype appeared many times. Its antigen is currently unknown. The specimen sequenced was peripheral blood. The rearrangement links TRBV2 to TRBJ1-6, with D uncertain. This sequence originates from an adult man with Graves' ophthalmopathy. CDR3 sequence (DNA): TGTGCCAGCAGAGACGGTAGAAATTCACCCCTCCACTTT. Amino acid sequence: CASRDGRNSPLHF.